A single T cell receptor (beta chain) is shown here with its context. This record comes from a study of CD8 T cells in Susac syndrome. The CDR3 consists of 12 residues. Germline CDR1 reads GTSNPN; CDR2 reads SVGIG (reference sequence). After extraction with the RNeasy kit, 0.5 to 1 ug of the RNA was reverse transcribed using random hexamers. An immunoSEQ multiplex PCR generated amplified TCR beta CDR3 products spanning 54 Vbeta and 13 Jbeta. TCRdb called the immunoSEQ multiplex PCR reads again in MiXCR, with one record for every CDR3 protein. Here the sample spans roughly 130,000 distinct CDR3 sequences, around 96% being singletons. Sequencing of TCR beta was performed on blood CD8+ T cells and on blood CD4+ T cells. Patients with stable or active relapsing-remitting disease, all of them treatment-naive, made up the multiple sclerosis controls.

The chain couples TRBV30 to TRBJ2-5; no reliable D call. The source material was CD4+ T cells from PBMCs. The TCR sequence derives from a human donor with multiple sclerosis. The CDR3 sequence: CACTSGQETQYF. The CDR3 coding sequence is TGTGCGTGCACGTCGGGTCAAGAGACCCAGTACTTC.